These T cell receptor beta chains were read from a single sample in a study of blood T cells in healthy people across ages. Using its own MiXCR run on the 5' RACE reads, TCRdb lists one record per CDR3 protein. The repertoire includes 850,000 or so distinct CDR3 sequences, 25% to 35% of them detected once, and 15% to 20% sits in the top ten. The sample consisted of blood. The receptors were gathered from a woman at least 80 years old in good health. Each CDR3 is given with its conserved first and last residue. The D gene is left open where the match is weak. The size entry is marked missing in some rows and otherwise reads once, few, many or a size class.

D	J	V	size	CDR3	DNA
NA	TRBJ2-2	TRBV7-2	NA	CASSSTGFYTGELFF	TGTGCCAGCAGTTCAACAGGGTTCTACACCGGGGAGCTGTTTTTT
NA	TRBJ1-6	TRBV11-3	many	CASSLSTGLRSYNSPLHF	TGTGCCAGCAGCCTCTCCACAGGGTTAAGGTCCTATAATTCACCCCTCCACTTT
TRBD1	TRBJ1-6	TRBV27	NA	CASSGGTGTLRALHF	TGTGCCAGCAGTGGAGGGACAGGGACTCTTAGGGCCCTCCACTTT
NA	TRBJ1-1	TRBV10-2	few	CASSELFRGTSRVGAFF	TGCGCCAGCAGTGAGCTTTTTCGGGGGACTTCGAGGGTCGGAGCTTTCTTT
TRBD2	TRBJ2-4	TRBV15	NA	CATSRDLAGGPGYF	TGTGCCACCAGCAGAGACCTAGCGGGGGGCCCGGGGTACTTC
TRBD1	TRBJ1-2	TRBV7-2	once	CASTMTGGSGYTF	TGTGCCAGCACCATGACAGGGGGCTCTGGCTACACCTTC
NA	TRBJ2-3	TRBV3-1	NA	CASSLNWKGTSTDTQYF	TGTGCCAGCAGCCTAAATTGGAAGGGGACCAGCACAGATACGCAGTATTTT
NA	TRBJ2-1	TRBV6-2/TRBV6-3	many	CASSRLGEVWQFF	TGTGCCAGCAGTCGCCTTGGGGAGGTCTGGCAGTTCTTC
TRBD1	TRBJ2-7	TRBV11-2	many	CASSLAGQANYEQYF	TGTGCCAGCAGCTTAGCCGGACAGGCGAACTACGAGCAGTACTTC
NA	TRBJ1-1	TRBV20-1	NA	CSAREGYNTEAFF	TGCAGTGCTAGAGAGGGCTACAACACTGAAGCTTTCTTT
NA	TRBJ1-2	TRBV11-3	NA	CASSSGQRNYGYIF	TGTGCCAGCAGCTCAGGACAAAGGAACTATGGCTACATCTTC
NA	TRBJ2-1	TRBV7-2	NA	CASSSRRGHDEQFF	TGTGCCAGCAGCTCCCGGAGGGGGCACGATGAGCAGTTCTTC
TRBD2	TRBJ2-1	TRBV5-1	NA	CASSLPGLASYNEQFF	TGCGCCAGCAGCTTACCGGGACTAGCCTCCTACAATGAGCAGTTCTTC
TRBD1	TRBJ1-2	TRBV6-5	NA	CASTRTGGDYGYTF	TGTGCCAGCACCAGGACAGGGGGCGACTATGGCTACACCTTC
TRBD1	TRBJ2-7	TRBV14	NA	CASSQGRTGDKDRYEQYF	TGTGCCAGCAGCCAAGGGAGAACAGGGGACAAAGATCGCTACGAGCAGTACTTC
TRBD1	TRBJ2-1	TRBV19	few	CASNGQGNYNEQFF	TGTGCCAGTAACGGACAGGGGAACTACAATGAGCAGTTCTTC
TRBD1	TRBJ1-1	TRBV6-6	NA	CASREDRAGTPEAFF	TGTGCCAGCAGAGAGGACAGGGCGGGGACGCCTGAAGCTTTCTTT
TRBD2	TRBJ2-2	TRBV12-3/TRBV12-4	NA	CASSFGAGGPSGELFF	TGTGCCAGCAGTTTCGGAGCGGGGGGGCCCTCCGGGGAGCTGTTTTTT
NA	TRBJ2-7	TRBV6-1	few	CASSRISSYEQYF	TGTGCCAGCAGTCGTATAAGCTCCTACGAGCAGTACTTC
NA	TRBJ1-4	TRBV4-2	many	CASSQDRSYKLFF	TGTGCCAGCAGCCAAGATCGAAGTTACAAACTGTTTTTT
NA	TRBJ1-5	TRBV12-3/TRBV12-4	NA	CASSWGRHSNQPQHF	TGTGCCAGCAGTTGGGGACGACATAGCAATCAGCCCCAGCATTTT
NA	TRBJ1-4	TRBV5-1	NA	CASSSSGASNEKLFF	TGCGCCAGCAGCTCCTCCGGGGCCTCTAATGAAAAACTGTTTTTT
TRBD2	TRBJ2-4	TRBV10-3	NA	CAVSPSGGRENIQYF	TGTGCCGTCAGTCCCTCGGGGGGGCGGGAAAACATTCAGTACTTC
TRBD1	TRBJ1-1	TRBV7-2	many	CASSFPDRGDTEAFF	TGTGCCAGCAGCTTCCCAGACAGGGGCGACACTGAAGCTTTCTTT
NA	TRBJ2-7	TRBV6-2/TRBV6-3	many	CASSTPRERIDEQYF	TGTGCCAGCAGCACTCCCAGGGAAAGAATCGACGAGCAGTACTTC
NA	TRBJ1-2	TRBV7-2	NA	CASSLVPGWEAYGYTF	TGTGCCAGCAGCTTAGTGCCAGGATGGGAGGCCTATGGCTACACCTTC
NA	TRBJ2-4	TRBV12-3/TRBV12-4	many	CASSLGGFDRNIQYF	TGTGCCAGCAGTTTAGGGGGTTTCGACAGAAACATTCAGTACTTC
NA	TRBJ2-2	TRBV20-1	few	CSAPRPTNTGELFF	TGCAGTGCGCCAAGGCCCACGAACACCGGGGAGCTGTTTTTT
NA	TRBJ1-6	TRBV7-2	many	CASSLGEYSPLHF	TGTGCCAGCAGCTTAGGAGAGTATTCACCCCTCCACTTT
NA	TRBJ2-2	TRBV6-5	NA	CATQERGPNTGELFF	TGTGCCACCCAGGAACGGGGTCCGAACACCGGGGAGCTGTTTTTT
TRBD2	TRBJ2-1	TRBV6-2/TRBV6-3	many	CASTLSGGSYNEQFF	TGTGCCAGCACCCTGAGCGGGGGGTCCTACAATGAGCAGTTCTTC
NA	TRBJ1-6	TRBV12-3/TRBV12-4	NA	CASSQTGWGPLHF	TGTGCCAGCAGCCAAACAGGCTGGGGACCCCTCCACTTT
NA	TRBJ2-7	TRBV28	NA	CASSSNRQIYEQYF	TGTGCCAGCAGTTCCAACCGACAGATCTACGAGCAGTACTTC
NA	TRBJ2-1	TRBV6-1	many	CASSELGFNEQFF	TGTGCCAGCAGTGAACTGGGCTTCAATGAGCAGTTCTTC
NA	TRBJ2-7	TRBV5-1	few	CASSGPPSYNEQYF	TGCGCCAGCTCAGGTCCCCCCTCCTACAATGAGCAGTACTTC
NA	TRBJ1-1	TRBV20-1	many	CSASQFMNTEAFF	TGCAGTGCTAGCCAGTTCATGAACACTGAAGCTTTCTTT